This TCR beta chain originates from a study of response to subunit inactivated influenza vaccine. General observations from the study: T cells newly recruited by each seasonal influenza vaccination are few, the authors suggested.

MiXCR, run by TCRdb on the RT-PCR reads, gives a single entry per CDR3 protein. Among a few hundred thousand distinct CDR3 sequences listed, approximately 15% were seen once. Trimming cost V 6 bases and J 4 bases, with 13 bases left between them. There are 14 residues in the CDR3. Germline V gives CDR1 MNHNS, CDR2 SASEGT. This clonotype was detected only a few times. Its antigen is not identified. The TCR was taken from a man aged 45-65 years who received an inactivated influenza vaccine. V is TRBV6-1 and J is TRBJ1-5; D is perhaps TRBD1 (6 bases). The specimen was PBMCs from blood, collected 11 to 12 days after vaccination. For the CDR3, the DNA is TGTGCCAGCAGGCCCGGACAGCCAAATCAGCCCCAGCATTTT. Translation gives CASRPGQPNQPQHF.